This TCR beta chain is from a study of neoadjuvant anti-PD-1 for oral cavity cancer. Overall study context: Around day 43, patients without progression received a fourth nivolumab dose before surgery.

Blood cells were analyzed directly, without culture or expansion. Points from the study as a whole: Higher pretreatment blood Treg/Th17 ratios correlated with higher pretreatment blood and lower post-treatment tumor TCRbeta clonality.

J lost 5 bases, V lost 0 bases, and 4 bases had no gene match. CDR3 size: 15 residues. Germline V gene lookup returns CDR1 MDHEN and CDR2 SYDVKM. Profiling relied on immunoSEQ multiplex PCR, and the TCRdb table lists in-frame clones only, not all of them. This sample has 55,000 to 75,000 clones, with roughly 84% found just once. Concerning this clone itself: Its antigen is currently unknown.

This chain connects TRBV28 to TRBJ2-5, with 9 bases fitting TRBD1. The source of this sequence is a person aged 35-79 years with oral cavity squamous cell carcinoma. Sequenced material: PBMCs, taken before nivolumab (anti-PD-1) treatment. CDR3 sequence: CASSLWTGGKETQYF. In nucleotides, the CDR3 is TGTGCCAGCAGTTTATGGACAGGGGGTAAGGAGACCCAGTACTTC.